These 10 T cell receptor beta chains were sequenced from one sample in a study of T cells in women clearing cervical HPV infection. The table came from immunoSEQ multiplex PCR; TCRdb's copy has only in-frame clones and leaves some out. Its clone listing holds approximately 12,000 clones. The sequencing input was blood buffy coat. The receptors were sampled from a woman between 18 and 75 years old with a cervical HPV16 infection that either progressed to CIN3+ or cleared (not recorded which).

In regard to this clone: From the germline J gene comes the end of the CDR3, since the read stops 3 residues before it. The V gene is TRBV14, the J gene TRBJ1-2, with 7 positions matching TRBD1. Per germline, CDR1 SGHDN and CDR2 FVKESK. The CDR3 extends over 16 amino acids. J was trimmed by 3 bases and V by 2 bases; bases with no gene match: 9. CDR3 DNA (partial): TGTGCCAGCAGCCAATTGGGAGCTACAGGGGACTATGGC. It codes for CASSQLGATGDYG. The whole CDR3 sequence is CASSQLGATGDYGYTF.

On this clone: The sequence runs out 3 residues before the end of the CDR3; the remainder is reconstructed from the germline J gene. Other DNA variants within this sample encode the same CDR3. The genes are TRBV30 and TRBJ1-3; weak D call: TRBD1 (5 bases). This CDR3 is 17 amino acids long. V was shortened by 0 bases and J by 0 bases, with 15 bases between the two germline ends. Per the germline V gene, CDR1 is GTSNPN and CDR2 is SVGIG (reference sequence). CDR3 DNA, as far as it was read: TGTGCCTGGAGTGTACGATCTGGGGCGAACTCTGGAAACACC. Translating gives CAWSVRSGANSGNT. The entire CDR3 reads CAWSVRSGANSGNTIYF.

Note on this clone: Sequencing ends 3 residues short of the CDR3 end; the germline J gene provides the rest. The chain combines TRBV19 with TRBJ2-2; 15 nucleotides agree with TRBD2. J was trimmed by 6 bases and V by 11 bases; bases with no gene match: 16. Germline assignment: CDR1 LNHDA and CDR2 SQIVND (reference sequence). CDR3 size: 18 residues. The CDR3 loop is CAGRKGLAGGSGAGELFF. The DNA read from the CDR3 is TGTGCCGGTCGAAAGGGACTAGCGGGGGGCTCGGGAGCCGGGGAG.

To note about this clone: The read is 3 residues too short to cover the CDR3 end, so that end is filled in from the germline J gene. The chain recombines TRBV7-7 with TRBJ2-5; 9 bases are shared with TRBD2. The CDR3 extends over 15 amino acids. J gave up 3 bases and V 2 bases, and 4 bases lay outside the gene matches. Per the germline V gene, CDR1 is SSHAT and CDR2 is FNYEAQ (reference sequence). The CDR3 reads CASSLRASGEETQYF. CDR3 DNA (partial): TGTGCCAGCAGCTTAAGGGCTAGCGGGGAAGAGACC.

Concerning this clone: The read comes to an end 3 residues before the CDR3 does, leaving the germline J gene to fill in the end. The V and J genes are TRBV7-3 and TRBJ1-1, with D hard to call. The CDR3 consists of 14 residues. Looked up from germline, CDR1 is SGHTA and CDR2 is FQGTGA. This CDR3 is CASSLDGEFREAFF. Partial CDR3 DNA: TGTGCCAGCAGCTTGGACGGGGAATTTAGAGAA. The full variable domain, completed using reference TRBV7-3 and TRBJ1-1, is GAGVSQTPSNKVTEKGKYVELRCDPISGHTALYWYRQSLGQGPEFLIYFQGTGAADDSGLPNDRFFAVRPEGSVSTLKIQRTERGDSAVYLCASSLDGEFREAFFGQGTRLTVV.

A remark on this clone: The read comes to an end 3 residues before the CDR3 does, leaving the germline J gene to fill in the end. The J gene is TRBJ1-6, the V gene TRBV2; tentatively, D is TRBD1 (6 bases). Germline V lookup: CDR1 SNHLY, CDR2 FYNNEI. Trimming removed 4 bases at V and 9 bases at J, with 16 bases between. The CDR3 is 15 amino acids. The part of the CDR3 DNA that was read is TGTGCCAGCAGTGGGGGAACAGGGTTCGTTTCACCC. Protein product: CASSGGTGFVSP. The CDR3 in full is CASSGGTGFVSPLHF.

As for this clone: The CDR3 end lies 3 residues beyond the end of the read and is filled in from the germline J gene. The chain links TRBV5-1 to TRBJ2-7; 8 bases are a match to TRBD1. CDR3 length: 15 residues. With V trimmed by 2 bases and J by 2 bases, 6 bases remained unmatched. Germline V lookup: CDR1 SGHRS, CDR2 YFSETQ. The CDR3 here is CASSFAGQGAYEQYF. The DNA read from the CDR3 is TGCGCCAGCAGCTTCGCAGGACAGGGAGCCTACGAG.

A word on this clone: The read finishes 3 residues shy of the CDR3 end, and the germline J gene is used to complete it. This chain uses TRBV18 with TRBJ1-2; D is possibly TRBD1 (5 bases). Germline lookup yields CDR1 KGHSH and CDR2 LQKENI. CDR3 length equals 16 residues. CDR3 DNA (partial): TGTGCCAGCTCACCACCGGTGACAGCTGGCTCCTACGAC. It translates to CASSPPVTAGSYD. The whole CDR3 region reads CASSPPVTAGSYDYTF. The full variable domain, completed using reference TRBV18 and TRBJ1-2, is NAGVMQNPRHLVRRRGQEARLRCSPMKGHSHVYWYRQLPEEGLKFMVYLQKENIIDESGMPKERFSAEFPKEGPSILRIQQVVRGDSAAYFCASSPPVTAGSYDYTFGSGTRLTVV.

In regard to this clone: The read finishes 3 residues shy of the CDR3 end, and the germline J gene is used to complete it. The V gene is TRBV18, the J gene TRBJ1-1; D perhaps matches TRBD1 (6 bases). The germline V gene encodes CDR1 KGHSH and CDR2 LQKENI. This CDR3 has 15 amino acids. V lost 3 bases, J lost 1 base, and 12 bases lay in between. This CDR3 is CASSPTDRPNTEAFF. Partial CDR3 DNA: TGTGCCAGCTCACCGACCGACAGGCCGAACACTGAA.

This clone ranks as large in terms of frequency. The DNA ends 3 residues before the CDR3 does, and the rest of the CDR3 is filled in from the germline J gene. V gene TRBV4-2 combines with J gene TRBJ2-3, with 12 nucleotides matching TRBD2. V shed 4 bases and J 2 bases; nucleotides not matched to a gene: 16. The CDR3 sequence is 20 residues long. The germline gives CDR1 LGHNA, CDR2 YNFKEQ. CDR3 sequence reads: CASSPKTAGTSGSPTDTQYF. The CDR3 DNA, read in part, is TGTGCCAGCAGCCCGAAGACCGCCGGGACTAGCGGGTCCCCCACAGATACG.